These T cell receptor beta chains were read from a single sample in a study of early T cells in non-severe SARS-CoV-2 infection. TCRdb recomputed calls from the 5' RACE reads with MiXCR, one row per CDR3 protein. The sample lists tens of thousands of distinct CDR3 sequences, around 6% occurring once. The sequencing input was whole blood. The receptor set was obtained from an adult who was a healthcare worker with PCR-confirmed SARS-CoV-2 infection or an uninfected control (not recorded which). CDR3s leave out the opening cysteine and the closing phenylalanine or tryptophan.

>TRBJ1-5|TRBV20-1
SAHPGRGDQPQH
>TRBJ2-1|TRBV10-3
ATQSAYNEQF
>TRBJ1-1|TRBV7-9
ASSFVADTEAF
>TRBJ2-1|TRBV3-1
ASSQVGSGTYNEQF
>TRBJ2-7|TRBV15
ATSRGLISYEQY
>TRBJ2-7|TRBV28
ASSFRGISRLAGGFNEQY
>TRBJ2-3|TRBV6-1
ASSGPAGKTDTQY
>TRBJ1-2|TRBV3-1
ASSLGLGVYGYT
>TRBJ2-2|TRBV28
AILPSFGGGPTGELF
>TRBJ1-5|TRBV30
AWSAGPVQPQH
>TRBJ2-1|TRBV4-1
ASSHSIPTLYNEQF
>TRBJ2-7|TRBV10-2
ASSSSGRPEQY
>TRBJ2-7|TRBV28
ASSRRDKGEQY
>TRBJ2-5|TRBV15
ATSRALQETQY
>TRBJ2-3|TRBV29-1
SVYTSQLRDTQY
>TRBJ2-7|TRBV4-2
ASSQGPAYEQY
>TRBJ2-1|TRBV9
ASSVVSSPGANEQF
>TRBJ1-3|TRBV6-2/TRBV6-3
ASSSKQGSGNTIY
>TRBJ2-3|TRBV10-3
AISGRGESTDTQY
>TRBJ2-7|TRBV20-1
SATGPKGLYEQY
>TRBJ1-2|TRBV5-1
ASSLDGTVHGYT
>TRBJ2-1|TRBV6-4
ASSDLTSASYNEQF
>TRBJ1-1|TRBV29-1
SVGVANTEAF
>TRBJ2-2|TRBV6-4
ASSDGQNTGELF
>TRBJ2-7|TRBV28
ASANAYEQY
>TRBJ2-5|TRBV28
ASSLLGRGPQETQY
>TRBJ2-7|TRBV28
ASSLQTPGIEQY
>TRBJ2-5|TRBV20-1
SAFLETQY
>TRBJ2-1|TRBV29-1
SVRRTSGSSSNEQF
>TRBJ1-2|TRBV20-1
SAPSYGYT
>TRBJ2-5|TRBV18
ASSRDAGETQY
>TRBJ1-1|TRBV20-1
SARDHFGQPEAF
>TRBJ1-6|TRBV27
ASSLGQKNSPLH
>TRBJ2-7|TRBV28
ASSSVLGRISSYEQY
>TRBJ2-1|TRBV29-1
SNPMPVGQF
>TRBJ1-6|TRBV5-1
ASSLEDLAYSPLH
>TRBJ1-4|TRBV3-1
ASSSLSGNEKLF